A single sample is the source of the 13 T cell receptor beta chains below, sequenced in a study of T-cell reconstitution after alpha-beta-depleted transplantation in children. The authors prepared the TCRbeta library with unique molecular identifiers. Using its own MiXCR run on the PCR reads, TCRdb lists one record per CDR3 protein. This sample has about 610,000 distinct CDR3 sequences, with over 9.5% found just once. The sequenced sample was PBMCs from the stem cell graft donor, obtained from the stem cell graft. The receptor set was obtained from a human donor who donated a stem cell graft to a child with acute myeloid leukemia.

This clonotype was detected ten times or more. The chain is built from TRBV20-1 and TRBJ2-7; D is uncertain. The V gene lost 4 bases and the J gene lost 0 bases, with 7 bases spanning the gap. CDR1 and CDR2 from the germline V gene are DFQATT and SNEGSKA (reference sequence). The CDR3 covers 12 residues. CDR3 nucleotide sequence: TGCAGTGCTAAAAGGGACTCCTACGAGCAGTACTTC. It codes for CSAKRDSYEQYF.

The chain recombines TRBV27 with TRBJ2-1; TRBD1 aligns across 9 bases. CDR1 is MNHEY and CDR2 is SMNVEV in the germline V gene (reference sequence). CDR3 length: 14 residues. V shed 6 bases, J shed 14 bases, and the junction held 14 bases outside the gene matches. The CDR3 bases are TGTGCCAGCAGACCTCTTTCCTCCGGGACAGGGAAGTTCTTC. This codes for CASRPLSSGTGKFF.

This clonotype has more than one count but fewer than ten. The V and J genes are TRBV7-9 and TRBJ2-1, with D possibly TRBD2 on 5 matching bases. The CDR3 is 15 amino acids. CDR1 SEHNR and CDR2 FQNEAQ come from the germline V gene (reference sequence). V was trimmed by 2 bases and J by 6 bases, leaving 14 bases between them. The CDR3 here is CASSLWGSEGNEQFF. Written as DNA, the CDR3 is TGTGCCAGCAGCTTATGGGGATCCGAGGGCAATGAGCAGTTCTTC.

This chain links TRBV28 with TRBJ2-7; maybe TRBD2 (6 bases). This CDR3 contains 14 residues. V gave up 6 bases and J gave up 3 bases, with 15 bases separating them. Germline V CDR1 and CDR2: MDHEN, SYDVKM. CDR3 amino acids: CASRDGGGYYEQYF. CDR3 bases: TGTGCCAGCAGGGATGGTGGGGGGTACTACGAGCAGTACTTC.

The chain is built from TRBV20-1 and TRBJ2-1; the D gene is possibly TRBD1 (6 bases). Between the trimmed V and J ends, which lost 4 bases and 0 bases, there was a span of 16 bases. Per germline, CDR1 DFQATT and CDR2 SNEGSKA (reference sequence). This CDR3 is 16 amino acids long. The CDR3 coding sequence is TGCAGTGCTACCCCGGACAGTTCGAGCTCCTACAATGAGCAGTTCTTC. It yields the protein CSATPDSSSSYNEQFF.

This chain uses TRBV5-1 with TRBJ2-3; 8 positions match TRBD1. The germline CDR1 and CDR2 sequences are SGHRS and YFSETQ. Unmatched junction bases numbered 8, after V lost 4 bases and J lost 4 bases. The CDR3 runs 15 residues. The CDR3 region has the DNA TGCGCCAGCAGCCCACGGACAGGGTTGCCAGATACGCAGTATTTT. It is translated as CASSPRTGLPDTQYF.

This clonotype was seen a handful of times. The chain carries TRBV3-1 and TRBJ2-1; D is uncertain. CDR1 and CDR2 (germline): LGHDT, YNNKEL (reference sequence). The CDR3 is 15 amino acids. Trimming shortened V by 0 bases and J by 4 bases, and 10 bases separated the two germline ends. The CDR3 here is CASSQDRRFYNEQFF. Written as DNA, the CDR3 is TGTGCCAGCAGCCAAGATCGGCGGTTTTACAATGAGCAGTTCTTC.

Ten or more counts support this clonotype. The V call is TRBV12-3 or TRBV12-4, the J call TRBJ2-7; weak D call: TRBD1 (6 bases). The CDR3 totals 11 residues. V was pared by 3 bases and J by 7 bases, with 7 bases between. The CDR3 protein is CASSLGQEQYF. The CDR3 nucleotides are TGTGCCAGCAGTTTGGGACAAGAGCAGTACTTC.

This clonotype was observed a handful of times. The gene calls are TRBV7-3 and TRBJ2-7; D might be TRBD1 (5 bases). V gave up 1 base and J gave up 3 bases, with 13 bases separating them. The CDR3 contains 15 residues. CDR1 and CDR2 from the germline V gene are SGHTA and FQGTGA. CDR3 loop: CASSLIGQVIYEQYF. The CDR3 DNA is TGTGCCAGCAGCTTAATCGGACAAGTTATCTACGAGCAGTACTTC.

With regard to this clonotype: Being one base from a much bigger clone, this may be a read error. The chain joins TRBV7-2 to TRBJ2-7; 8 bases fit TRBD2. Per germline, CDR1 SGHTA and CDR2 FQGNSA. The CDR3 extends over 14 amino acids. The V segment lost 6 bases and the J segment 0 bases; nucleotides outside the gene matches: 4. In nucleotides, the CDR3 is TGTGCCAGCAGTCCCGGGAGGGGCTCCTACGAGCAGTACTTC. Encoded protein: CASSPGRGSYEQYF.

This clonotype was picked up many times. The J gene is TRBJ1-1, the V gene TRBV12-3 or TRBV12-4, with no clear D. The CDR3 is made up of 13 amino acids. V was cut by 3 bases and J by 3 bases, with 8 bases left in between. The CDR3 coding sequence is TGTGCCAGCAGTTTTCAGGAGTACACTGAAGCTTTCTTT. Its translation: CASSFQEYTEAFF.

This clonotype appeared many times. J is TRBJ2-7 and V is TRBV10-3; D assignment may be TRBD1 or TRBD2 (5 bases each). CDR3 size: 15 residues. The germline CDR1 and CDR2 sequences are ENHRY and SYGVKD. Trimming took off 3 bases at V and 3 bases at J, with 15 bases between the two ends. CDR3 loop: CAISDIYGTNYEQYF. DNA of the CDR3: TGTGCCATCAGTGATATTTACGGGACCAACTACGAGCAGTACTTC.

In its sample, this clonotype was seen many times. V gene TRBV29-1 combines with J gene TRBJ2-7; D is unresolved. The CDR3 totals 12 residues. CDR1 and CDR2 from the germline V gene are SQVTM and ANQGSEA. Trimming removed 4 bases at V and 3 bases at J, with 10 bases between. The CDR3 loop is CSVAISNYEQYF. Written as DNA, the CDR3 is TGCAGCGTTGCGATCTCCAACTACGAGCAGTACTTC.